Presented here are 24 T cell receptor beta chains from one specimen sequenced in a study of cytomegalovirus exposure and HLA in healthy donors. PCR was performed using 60 Vbeta and 13 Jbeta primers. Clones were read by immunoSEQ multiplex PCR, and TCRdb kept only the in-frame ones, dropping some. Of about 150,000 clones listed, around 72% are singletons. Material: PBMCs. The receptors come from a middle-aged man in good health and CMV-seronegative.

The V call is TRBV5-1, the J call TRBJ2-1; D is possibly TRBD2 (5 bases). V dropped 1 base and J dropped 7 bases, with 6 bases sitting between them. The germline gives CDR1 SGHRS, CDR2 YFSETQ. The CDR3 is 12 amino acids. CDR3 sequence reads: CASSLSGNEQFF. The CDR3 bases are TGCGCCAGCAGCTTGTCGGGGAATGAGCAGTTCTTC.

The CDR3: CASSLQGAIGELFF. CDR3 coding DNA: TGTGCCAGCTCGTTGCAGGGGGCTATCGGGGAGCTGTTTTTT. This sequence joins TRBV18 and TRBJ2-2; 8 nucleotides align to TRBD1. The CDR3 extends over 14 amino acids. Trimming at V came to 6 bases and at J to 7 bases, leaving 7 bases not matched to a gene. CDR1 and CDR2 (germline): KGHSH, LQKENI. The full variable domain, completed using reference TRBV18 and TRBJ2-2, is NAGVMQNPRHLVRRRGQEARLRCSPMKGHSHVYWYRQLPEEGLKFMVYLQKENIIDESGMPKERFSAEFPKEGPSILRIQQVVRGDSAAYFCASSLQGAIGELFFGEGSRLTVL.

This rearrangement joins TRBV7-9 to TRBJ2-5; TRBD2 matches at 7 bases. V was pared by 3 bases and J by 6 bases, with 10 bases of the junction left unmatched. CDR1 and CDR2 (germline): SEHNR, FQNEAQ (reference sequence). The CDR3 contains 15 residues. CDR3: CASSFWREPQQTQYF. CDR3 in DNA: TGTGCCAGCAGCTTTTGGCGGGAGCCTCAACAGACCCAGTACTTC. The full variable domain, with the rest looked up from reference TRBV7-9 and TRBJ2-5, is DTGVSQNPRHKITKRGQNVTFRCDPISEHNRLYWYRQTLGQGPEFLTYFQNEAQLEKSRLLSDRFSAERPKGSFSTLEIQRTEQGDSAMYLCASSFWREPQQTQYFGPGTRLLVL.

The gene calls are TRBV18 and TRBJ2-7, with 8 bases identical to TRBD1. The CDR3 has 14 amino acids. J lost 3 bases, V lost 5 bases, and 6 bases had no gene match. CDR1 and CDR2 (germline): KGHSH, LQKENI. The CDR3 nucleotides are TGTGCCAGCTCATCCCCGACAGGGGTCTACGAGCAGTACTTC. Its protein product is CASSSPTGVYEQYF. The full variable domain, with the rest looked up from reference TRBV18 and TRBJ2-7, is NAGVMQNPRHLVRRRGQEARLRCSPMKGHSHVYWYRQLPEEGLKFMVYLQKENIIDESGMPKERFSAEFPKEGPSILRIQQVVRGDSAAYFCASSSPTGVYEQYFGPGTRLTVT.

This chain uses TRBV6-1 with TRBJ1-2; D is perhaps TRBD1 (6 bases). The length of the CDR3 is 15 residues. Trimming removed 5 bases from V and 8 bases from J, with 21 bases in between. The V gene's germline CDR1 is MNHNS and CDR2 SASEGT. The CDR3 coding sequence is TGTGCCAGCAGTCCTCAGACAACAGGGTGGTACGGCTACACCTTC. Translation: CASSPQTTGWYGYTF.

The gene calls are TRBV5-1 and TRBJ2-7; D is possibly TRBD1 (5 bases). Germline lookup yields CDR1 SGHRS and CDR2 YFSETQ. This CDR3 has 14 residues. V was trimmed by 3 bases and J by 2 bases, leaving 12 bases between them. In DNA, the CDR3 is TGCGCCAGCAGCTACCGACAGCTGGCCTACGAGCAGTACTTC. Encoded protein: CASSYRQLAYEQYF.

The chain employs TRBV4-3 and TRBJ1-4, with 9 bases aligning to TRBD1. CDR1 is LGHNA and CDR2 is YSLEER in the germline V gene. The CDR3 has 18 amino acids. Unmatched junction bases numbered 9, after V lost 0 bases and J lost 4 bases. The CDR3 loop reads CASSQDRHRGLLNEKLFF. In nucleotides, the CDR3 is TGCGCCAGCAGCCAAGATCGTCACAGGGGGCTTCTTAATGAAAAACTGTTTTTT.

This clone was seen just once. One junction end does not reproduce the germline sequence, and a read error may be involved. The chain's CDR3 is CASKRGQDTEALF. In nucleotides, the CDR3 is TGTGCCAGCAAGAGGGGGCAGGACACTGAAGCTCTCTTT. The chain is built from TRBV2 and TRBJ1-1, with TRBD1 matching 7 bases. CDR3 length equals 13 residues. Germline V gives CDR1 SNHLY, CDR2 FYNNEI.

The V gene is TRBV6-4, the J gene TRBJ2-3; TRBD2 matches 9 bases. The CDR3 contains 16 residues. Unmatched junction bases numbered 9, after V lost 6 bases and J lost 2 bases. Germline assignment: CDR1 MRHNA and CDR2 SNTAGT. The CDR3 here is CASRSPAGGITDTQYF. For the CDR3, the DNA is TGTGCCAGCAGGTCCCCGGCGGGGGGGATCACAGATACGCAGTATTTT.

This clone was seen only a few times. The chain uses TRBV5-4 and TRBJ1-2; D not certain. Trimming removed 0 bases from V and 7 bases from J, with 10 bases in between. The germline gives CDR1 SGHNT, CDR2 YYREEE (reference sequence). CDR3 size: 13 residues. The DNA of the CDR3 is TGTGCCAGCAGCTTGGGGTACGAGCTTGGCTACACCTTC. Residues: CASSLGYELGYTF.

V usage is TRBV7-2 and J usage is TRBJ1-2; tentative D call: TRBD1 (5 bases). There are 14 residues in the CDR3. Trimming removed 4 bases from V and 8 bases from J, with 17 bases in between. Germline CDR1 and CDR2: SGHTA and FQGNSA. The CDR3 DNA is TGTGCCAGCAGCTCCGAAGCGGGGGTAAAGGGCTACACCTTC. As protein: CASSSEAGVKGYTF.

The chain joins TRBV5-4 to TRBJ2-1; perhaps TRBD1 as D (7 bases). Germline V lookup: CDR1 SGHNT, CDR2 YYREEE (reference sequence). There are 17 residues in the CDR3. Trimming left V 3 bases short and J 7 bases short, with 23 bases between. CDR3 protein: CASSSPEEGAMGNEQFF. The CDR3 nucleotides read TGTGCCAGCAGCTCCCCGGAGGAGGGGGCAATGGGGAATGAGCAGTTCTTC. Using reference TRBV5-4 and TRBJ2-1 for the parts outside the CDR3, the full variable domain is ETGVTQSPTHLIKTRGQQVTLRCSSQSGHNTVSWYQQALGQGPQFIFQYYREEENGRGNFPPRFSGLQFPNYSSELNVNALELDDSALYLCASSSPEEGAMGNEQFFGPGTRLTVL.

V gene TRBV18 combines with J gene TRBJ1-4; D is uncertain. CDR3 length: 15 amino acids. V lost 2 bases, J lost 0 bases, and 7 bases lay in between. The V gene's germline CDR1 is KGHSH and CDR2 LQKENI. The CDR3 nucleotides read TGTGCCAGCTCACCAGGGCTGGCAACTAATGAAAAACTGTTTTTT. It yields the protein CASSPGLATNEKLFF.

In its sample, this clone was seen a few times. V usage is TRBV30 and J usage is TRBJ1-3; perhaps TRBD1 as D (6 bases). This CDR3 is built from 15 residues. The V and J ends lost 1 base and 0 bases respectively, with 10 bases between them. Germline values: CDR1 GTSNPN, CDR2 SVGIG (reference sequence). The CDR3 region has the DNA TGTGCCTGGAGTGATAGGGGGACCTCTGGAAACACCATATATTTT. This translates into CAWSDRGTSGNTIYF.

The rearrangement uses TRBV7-2 and TRBJ1-4; TRBD1 matches 11 bases. This CDR3 spans 15 amino acids. Per the germline V gene, CDR1 is SGHTA and CDR2 is FQGNSA. V lost 5 bases, J lost 7 bases, and 6 bases stayed unmatched. The CDR3 DNA follows: TGTGCCAGCAGCCTCCGGGACAGGGGGTTTGAAAAACTGTTTTTT. Amino acids: CASSLRDRGFEKLFF.

The V and J genes are TRBV5-1 and TRBJ1-2; the D is unclear. The length of the CDR3 is 16 residues. V was shortened by 0 bases and J by 2 bases, with 14 bases between the two germline ends. From germline, CDR1 is SGHRS and CDR2 YFSETQ. CDR3 sequence (DNA): TGCGCCAGCAGCTTGGCTCAAGACATGGTCAACTATGGCTACACCTTC. Residues: CASSLAQDMVNYGYTF. Based on the CDR3 plus reference TRBV5-1 and TRBJ1-2, the full variable domain is KAGVTQTPRYLIKTRGQQVTLSCSPISGHRSVSWYQQTPGQGLQFLFEYFSETQRNKGNFPGRFSGRQFSNSRSEMNVSTLELGDSALYLCASSLAQDMVNYGYTFGSGTRLTVV.

The chain joins TRBV9 to TRBJ2-7; 10 nucleotides agree with TRBD2. This CDR3 is 14 amino acids long. The J segment lost 5 bases and the V segment lost 3 bases, leaving 5 bases of the junction unmatched. CDR1 is SGDLS, CDR2 YYNGEE, per germline. The CDR3: CASSASGLADEQYF. CDR3 bases: TGTGCCAGCAGCGCAAGCGGACTAGCGGACGAGCAGTACTTC.

The chain combines TRBV7-9 with TRBJ2-3; 7 positions match TRBD1. From germline, CDR1 is SEHNR and CDR2 FQNEAQ (reference sequence). The CDR3 spans 15 residues. V was clipped by 7 bases and J by 4 bases; unmatched bases: 11. CDR3 protein: CASIVGGTEPDTQYF. The CDR3 DNA sequence: TGTGCCAGCATCGTAGGGGGCACTGAACCAGATACGCAGTATTTT.

This clone was observed a single time. The chain employs TRBV9 and TRBJ2-1; tentatively, D is TRBD2 (5 bases). The CDR3 contains 14 residues. V was cut by 2 bases and J by 5 bases, with 11 bases left in between. CDR1 is SGDLS and CDR2 is YYNGEE in the germline V gene. The CDR3, as DNA: TGTGCCAGCAGCGTGGCTCAGCGGAACAATGAGCAGTTCTTC. This gives the protein CASSVAQRNNEQFF. Filled out from reference TRBV9 and TRBJ2-1, the complete variable domain reads DSGVTQTPKHLITATGQRVTLRCSPRSGDLSVYWYQQSLDQGLQFLIQYYNGEERAKGNILERFSAQQFPDLHSELNLSSLELGDSALYFCASSVAQRNNEQFFGPGTRLTVL.

The genes are TRBV5-4 and TRBJ1-3; TRBD1 agrees at 10 bases. CDR1 is SGHNT and CDR2 is YYREEE in the germline V gene (reference sequence). V lost 4 bases and J lost 4; bases outside the gene matches: 5. The length of the CDR3 is 15 residues. CDR3 region: CASSRDRGAGNTIYF. CDR3 DNA: TGTGCCAGCAGCCGGGACAGGGGAGCCGGAAACACCATATATTTT.

The chain links TRBV4-1 to TRBJ2-3; TRBD1 agrees at 7 bases. The CDR3 sequence is 19 residues long. The trim removed 4 bases at V and 2 bases at J, leaving 18 bases unmatched. Germline assignment: CDR1 MGHRA and CDR2 YSYEKL. CDR3 amino acids: CASSPQTRDRLLNTDTQYF. CDR3 bases: TGCGCCAGCAGCCCTCAAACCAGGGACAGACTCCTAAACACAGATACGCAGTATTTT.

This clone has more than one count but fewer than ten. The chain joins TRBV13 to TRBJ1-1; the D gene is possibly TRBD1 (5 bases). Between the trimmed V and J ends, which lost 5 bases and 2 bases, there was a span of 18 bases. Germline-derived CDR1 and CDR2 are PRHDT and FYEKMQ (reference sequence). The CDR3 extends over 16 amino acids. The CDR3 coding sequence is TGTGCCAGCAGCGCCAAAGGGGCAGGGACTAACACTGAAGCTTTCTTT. The encoded protein is CASSAKGAGTNTEAFF.

CDR3 region: CASCRGGVNEKLFF. The CDR3 bases are TGTGCCAGCTGCCGCGGGGGGGTGAATGAAAAACTGTTTTTT. The V and J genes are TRBV7-9 and TRBJ1-4; weak D call: TRBD1 (5 bases). Germline loops: CDR1 SEHNR, CDR2 FQNEAQ (reference sequence). The CDR3 runs 14 residues. The V and J ends lost 8 bases and 5 bases respectively, with 15 bases between them.

This chain uses TRBV5-6 with TRBJ2-1; possible D gene TRBD2, 5 bases. This CDR3 has 12 residues. The ends were cut back, 3 bases at V and 12 bases at J, with 13 bases in the middle. The germline V gene encodes CDR1 SGHDT and CDR2 YYEEEE. CDR3: CASSSLEHGQFF. CDR3 DNA sequence: TGTGCCAGCAGCTCACTAGAACATGGGCAGTTCTTC.